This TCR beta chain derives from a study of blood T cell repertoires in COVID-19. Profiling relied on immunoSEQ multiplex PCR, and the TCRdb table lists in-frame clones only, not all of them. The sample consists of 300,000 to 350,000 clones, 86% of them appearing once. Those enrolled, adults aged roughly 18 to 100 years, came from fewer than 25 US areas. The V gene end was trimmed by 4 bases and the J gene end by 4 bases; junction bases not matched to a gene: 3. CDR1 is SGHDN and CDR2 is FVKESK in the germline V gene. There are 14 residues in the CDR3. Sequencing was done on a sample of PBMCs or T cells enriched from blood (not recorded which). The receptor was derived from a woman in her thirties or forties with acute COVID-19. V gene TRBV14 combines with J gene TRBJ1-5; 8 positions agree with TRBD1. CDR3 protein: CASSPTGVNQPQHF. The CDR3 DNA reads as TGTGCCAGCAGCCCGACAGGGGTTAATCAGCCCCAGCATTTT.